These 22 T cell receptor beta chains were sequenced from one sample in a study of identical twins. TCRdb re-called the 5' RACE reads with MiXCR, one entry per CDR3 protein. The repertoire holds 1.5 million to 2 million distinct CDR3 sequences, 32% seen once, with more than 0.25% in the top ten. Sequencing was done on a sample of cord blood. Receptors were obtained from a newborn girl in good health.

This clonotype was recorded a few times. The CDR3 region has the DNA TGTGCCAGCAGTCCCCCAGGGTACGCACGTGAGCAGTACTTC. Its protein product is CASSPPGYAREQYF. The chain uses TRBV27 and TRBJ2-7; tentatively, D is TRBD1 (5 bases). Germline V lookup: CDR1 MNHEY, CDR2 SMNVEV (reference sequence). V lost 5 bases, J lost 7 bases, and 18 bases lay in between. The CDR3 totals 14 residues.

This rearrangement joins TRBV6-1 to TRBJ1-4; TRBD1 matches 7 bases. The length of the CDR3 is 14 residues. V shed 6 bases, J shed 8 bases, and the junction held 9 bases outside the gene matches. The germline V gene has CDR1 MNHNS and CDR2 SASEGT. CDR3 DNA: TGTGCCAGCAGCCGGGACAGATTAAAGGAAAAACTGTTTTTT. Amino acids: CASSRDRLKEKLFF.

This clonotype was counted many times. The rearrangement joins TRBV9 to TRBJ2-3, with 11 bases lining up with TRBD2. This CDR3 comprises 15 residues. The J segment lost 9 bases and the V segment lost 5 bases, leaving 11 bases of the junction unmatched. Germline loops: CDR1 SGDLS, CDR2 YYNGEE. CDR3 region: CASSLETSGTSTQYF. As DNA, the CDR3 is TGTGCCAGCAGTCTTGAGACTAGCGGGACTTCAACGCAGTATTTT. Based on the CDR3 plus reference TRBV9 and TRBJ2-3, the full variable domain is DSGVTQTPKHLITATGQRVTLRCSPRSGDLSVYWYQQSLDQGLQFLIQYYNGEERAKGNILERFSAQQFPDLHSELNLSSLELGDSALYFCASSLETSGTSTQYFGPGTRLTVL.

The chain carries TRBV28 and TRBJ2-1; 9 nucleotides line up with TRBD2. Germline V CDR1 and CDR2: MDHEN, SYDVKM. Unmatched junction bases numbered 13, after V lost 6 bases and J lost 10 bases. The CDR3 has 15 amino acids. The CDR3 loop is CASREYSGSLDEQFF. The CDR3 region has the DNA TGTGCCAGCAGGGAATATAGCGGGAGTCTCGACGAGCAGTTCTTC.

In regard to this clonotype: The junction differs from germline at one of its ends, possibly a read error. The chain combines TRBV4-2 with TRBJ1-3; D perhaps matches TRBD1 (6 bases). Germline lookup yields CDR1 LGHNA and CDR2 YNFKEQ. CDR3 size: 17 residues. Here the CDR3 DNA reads TGTGCCAGCAGCCAACCAGGGGCCTCACTTTCTGGAAACACCGTATATTTT. It translates to CASSQPGASLSGNTVYF.

This clonotype was observed a few times. The CDR3 region has the DNA TGTGCCACCGAAAATGACAGGGCTCAGAACGAGCAGTACTTC. It yields the protein CATENDRAQNEQYF. The chain is built from TRBV2 and TRBJ2-7; 7 positions agree with TRBD1. Germline V gene data show CDR1 as SNHLY and CDR2 as FYNNEI. V dropped 10 bases and J dropped 5; count of bases not matched to a gene: 14. CDR3 length: 14 residues. The full variable domain, rest sourced from reference TRBV2 and TRBJ2-7, is EPEVTQTPSHQVTQMGQEVILRCVPISNHLYFYWYRQILGQKVEFLVSFYNNEISEKSEIFDDQFSVERPDGSNFTLKIRSTKLEDSAMYFCATENDRAQNEQYFGPGTRLTVT.

The chain couples TRBV4-2 to TRBJ2-1, with TRBD2 matching 15 bases. In germline, CDR1 is LGHNA, CDR2 YNFKEQ. The CDR3 is 17 amino acids. The trim removed 1 base at V and 7 bases at J, leaving 5 bases unmatched. Here the CDR3 reads CASSQVGLAGGGNEQFF. The DNA for the CDR3 is TGTGCCAGCAGCCAAGTGGGACTAGCGGGAGGAGGGAATGAGCAGTTCTTC.

This clonotype was seen a few times. The chain is built from TRBV2 and TRBJ2-7; the D gene is possibly TRBD1 (6 bases). The CDR3 totals 13 residues. V shed 8 bases and J shed 0 bases, with 11 bases lying between them. Germline V gene lookup returns CDR1 SNHLY and CDR2 FYNNEI. CDR3 coding DNA: TGTGCCAGCCTTCGGACAGACTCCTACGAGCAGTACTTC. It yields the protein CASLRTDSYEQYF.

The V gene is TRBV14, the J gene TRBJ2-7; D is ambiguous. The last part of the DNA fits TRBJ2-5 better; the J call may be wrong. This CDR3 is 12 amino acids long. From germline, CDR1 is SGHDN and CDR2 FVKESK. The CDR3 bases are TGTGCCAGCAGCCAAGGTTGGACGACCCAGTACTTC. As protein: CASSQGWTTQYF.

The chain employs TRBV7-9 and TRBJ1-5, with D possibly matching TRBD1 (6 bases). This CDR3 has 16 amino acids. Germline values: CDR1 SEHNR, CDR2 FQNEAQ (reference sequence). The V end lost 1 base, the J end lost 5 bases, and 15 bases lay between the germline ends. The CDR3 loop is CASSLVGGRGDQPQHF. CDR3 sequence (DNA): TGTGCCAGCAGCTTAGTAGGGGGGAGGGGCGATCAGCCCCAGCATTTT.

This clonotype was counted many times. The V call is TRBV12-3 or TRBV12-4, the J call TRBJ2-1; D possibly corresponds to TRBD1 (6 bases). V lost 3 bases, J lost 0 bases, and 12 bases lay in between. There are 16 residues in the CDR3. The CDR3 DNA follows: TGTGCCAGCAGTTTGGGACACCCGAGCTCCTACAATGAGCAGTTCTTC. This codes for CASSLGHPSSYNEQFF.

This chain links TRBV10-3 with TRBJ2-1; 9 positions match TRBD1. The CDR3 has 16 amino acids. Trimming removed 4 bases from V and 8 bases from J; junction bases left unmatched: 12. CDR1 is ENHRY and CDR2 is SYGVKD in the germline V gene. This CDR3 is CAISAAPGQGRDEQFF. In DNA form, the CDR3 reads TGTGCCATCAGTGCAGCACCGGGACAGGGTAGGGATGAGCAGTTCTTC.

V is TRBV19 and J is TRBJ2-1, with D perhaps matching TRBD1 or TRBD2 (5 bases each). Germline V gene lookup returns CDR1 LNHDA and CDR2 SQIVND (reference sequence). The V end lost 3 bases, the J end lost 9 bases, and 12 bases lay between the germline ends. This CDR3 is 13 amino acids long. The CDR3 sequence: CASSISRGREQFF. CDR3 DNA sequence: TGTGCCAGTAGTATTTCGAGGGGCCGTGAGCAGTTCTTC.

The chain joins TRBV6-4 to TRBJ1-1; D remains unclear. Germline lookup yields CDR1 MRHNA and CDR2 SNTAGT. The CDR3 runs to 16 residues. The V gene lost 4 bases and the J gene lost 0 bases, with 15 bases spanning the gap. The CDR3 here is CASSVFPVSMNTEAFF. CDR3 coding DNA: TGTGCCAGCAGTGTCTTCCCGGTGTCTATGAACACTGAAGCTTTCTTT.

This clonotype has more than one count but fewer than ten. The chain combines TRBV20-1 with TRBJ2-5; D perhaps matches TRBD1 (5 bases). Per the germline V gene, CDR1 is DFQATT and CDR2 is SNEGSKA (reference sequence). The V and J ends lost 6 bases and 5 bases respectively, with 13 bases between them. The CDR3 is made up of 12 amino acids. The CDR3 is CSAQGAMETQYF. For the CDR3, the DNA is TGCAGTGCCCAAGGGGCGATGGAGACCCAGTACTTC.

This clonotype was observed many times. The gene calls are TRBV4-2 and TRBJ2-7; the D gene could be TRBD1 or TRBD2 (5 bases each). Trimming removed 4 bases from V and 0 bases from J, with 10 bases in between. Germline V gene lookup returns CDR1 LGHNA and CDR2 YNFKEQ. The CDR3 totals 14 residues. CDR3 bases: TGTGCCAGCAGCCGTTTGGGGGACTCCTACGAGCAGTACTTC. Translation gives CASSRLGDSYEQYF.

The chain has TRBV5-8 and TRBJ1-1, with D perhaps TRBD1 (6 bases). Trimming stripped 3 bases from V and 6 bases from J, with 15 bases between. Germline CDR1 reads SGHTS; CDR2 reads YDEGEE. The CDR3 has 14 residues. The chain's CDR3 is CASSSDLGGPEAFF. As DNA, the CDR3 is TGTGCCAGCAGCTCAGACCTGGGGGGGCCTGAAGCTTTCTTT.

This rearrangement joins TRBV4-2 to TRBJ2-5; D might be TRBD1 (6 bases). The CDR3 runs to 15 residues. Trimming pared 1 base from V and 2 bases from J, leaving 11 bases between. Germline CDR1 LGHNA, CDR2 YNFKEQ. The CDR3 nucleotides are TGTGCCAGCAGCCAAGGGGAGACAGGTCAAGAGACCCAGTACTTC. Its protein product is CASSQGETGQETQYF.

V usage is TRBV4-1 and J usage is TRBJ2-3; D may be TRBD1 (6 bases). V was trimmed by 1 base and J by 6 bases, leaving 11 bases between them. The germline V gene has CDR1 MGHRA and CDR2 YSYEKL. The CDR3 has 14 amino acids. Written as DNA, the CDR3 is TGCGCCAGCAGCCAAGTAAGGGGGATGGATACGCAGTATTTT. Its protein is CASSQVRGMDTQYF.

The chain uses TRBV20-1 and TRBJ2-1, with TRBD1 matching 7 bases. The CDR3 extends over 14 amino acids. Germline CDR1 reads DFQATT; CDR2 reads SNEGSKA (reference sequence). J lost 3 bases, V lost 5 bases, and 7 bases had no gene match. The CDR3 here is CSAATRQGYNEQFF. Here the CDR3 DNA reads TGCAGTGCTGCAACCCGACAGGGCTACAATGAGCAGTTCTTC.

The chain has TRBV29-1 and TRBJ2-2; D not resolved. CDR1 and CDR2 from the germline V gene are SQVTM and ANQGSEA. CDR3 length: 14 residues. The ends were cut back, 7 bases at V and 0 bases at J, with 12 bases in the middle. CDR3 coding DNA: TGCAGCGCCCCACCTTCGCCGAACACCGGGGAGCTGTTTTTT. It translates to CSAPPSPNTGELFF.

In this sample, this clonotype turned up a few times. This sequence joins TRBV6-1 and TRBJ2-5; D is uncertain. This CDR3 is built from 14 residues. Trimming took 6 bases from V and 5 from J, leaving 16 bases between them. CDR1 MNHNS and CDR2 SASEGT come from the germline V gene. CDR3 sequence (DNA): TGTGCCAGCAGATTTAAGACCCTGGGGGAGACCCAGTACTTC. It codes for CASRFKTLGETQYF.